The 11 T cell receptor beta chains listed next were all sequenced from one sample in a study of beta chain features in type 1 diabetes (dated by TCRdb to between 2018 and 2020). What the research found in general, with its limitations: A moderate but significant shortening of TCRB CDR3 length was observed in type 1 diabetes patients in all four CD4+ subsets.

Their specific antigens are unknown. To prepare the library, the immunoSEQ multiplex PCR assay was applied. The entire isolated RNA was reverse transcribed using the High Capacity cDNA Reverse Transcription Kit, and thus expressed TCRB transcripts were sequenced. The clones in this table, taken by TCRdb from immuneACCESS, are in-frame only. Not every clone is retained; where verified, under half of the shortfall comes from an unresolved V gene, and the cause of the rest is unknown. The sample table shows 95,000 to 150,000 clones, and around 15% are seen once. The ten largest clones represent less than 3% of the sample. The sequencing input was central memory CD4+ T cells from blood. The receptors were gathered from a young man with type 1 diabetes.

This clone was recorded a few times. The V gene is TRBV6-5, the J gene TRBJ2-1, with D maybe TRBD1 (6 bases). Trimming took 8 bases from V and 0 from J, leaving 11 bases between them. The CDR3 is made up of 14 amino acids. Germline-derived CDR1 and CDR2 are MNHEY and SVGAGI. CDR3: CASARGISYNEQFF. The CDR3 nucleotides are TGTGCCAGCGCCAGGGGCATCTCCTACAATGAGCAGTTCTTC.

This chain uses TRBV30 with TRBJ1-3; no definite D call. Germline CDR1 reads GTSNPN; CDR2 reads SVGIG (reference sequence). The CDR3 spans 14 residues. Trimming took off 0 bases at V and 2 bases at J, with 8 bases between the two ends. The CDR3 protein is CAWSVERAGNTIYF. CDR3 in DNA: TGTGCCTGGAGTGTAGAGAGGGCTGGAAACACCATATATTTT.

The chain uses TRBV6-5 and TRBJ2-3; D not certain. Trimming shortened V by 0 bases and J by 0 bases, and 4 bases separated the two germline ends. Per germline, CDR1 MNHEY and CDR2 SVGAGI. The CDR3 loop spans 14 amino acids. Here the CDR3 DNA reads TGTGCCAGCAGTTACTCAATTAGCACAGATACGCAGTATTTT. It specifies CASSYSISTDTQYF.

The chain combines TRBV19 with TRBJ1-4, with D unresolved. The CDR3 length is 13 residues. Germline V gene data show CDR1 as LNHDA and CDR2 as SQIVND (reference sequence). Trimming pared 5 bases from V and 2 bases from J, leaving 6 bases between. CDR3 DNA sequence: TGTGCCAGTAGTCGTCAGACTAATGAAAAACTGTTTTTT. Residues: CASSRQTNEKLFF.

This clone was counted between two and nine times. A far larger clone is a single base away, which makes a read error likely. J is TRBJ2-5 and V is TRBV7-6; D might be TRBD1 or TRBD2, each matching 5 bases. V lost 5 bases, J lost 4 bases, and 20 bases lay in between. Per germline, CDR1 SGHVS and CDR2 FNYEAQ. The CDR3 totals 16 residues. The CDR3 protein is CASSVGGRARVETQYF. The CDR3, as DNA: TGTGCCAGCAGCGTAGGCGGCAGGGCGAGGGTAGAGACCCAGTACTTC.

This clone was seen a few times. V usage is TRBV12-2 and J usage is TRBJ2-7. TRBV12-2 is an annotated pseudogene. The CDR3 loop spans 15 amino acids. For the CDR3, the DNA is TGTGCAAGTCGCTTGGCCGGGACCTCACTATACGAGCAGTACTTC. Translation: CASRLAGTSLYEQYF.

This clone was seen only once. V gene TRBV5-6 combines with J gene TRBJ2-7; D unclear. Trimming cost V 3 bases and J 1 base, with 5 bases left between them. Germline CDR1 SGHDT, CDR2 YYEEEE. The CDR3 runs 12 residues. The CDR3 DNA sequence: TGTGCCAGCAGCTCGGTATCCTACGAGCAGTACTTC. Protein product: CASSSVSYEQYF.

The V gene is TRBV29-1, the J gene TRBJ1-4, with TRBD1 identical over 10 bases. Trimming at V came to 8 bases and at J to 3 bases, leaving 6 bases not matched to a gene. This CDR3 comprises 14 residues. The germline V gene encodes CDR1 SQVTM and CDR2 ANQGSEA. This chain's CDR3 is CSTRQGAANEKLFF. DNA of the CDR3: TGCAGCACTCGACAGGGGGCAGCTAATGAAAAACTGTTTTTT.

The chain links TRBV6-5 to TRBJ2-3; D might be TRBD1 (5 bases). The CDR3 sequence is 15 residues long. V was cut by 0 bases and J by 5 bases, with 12 bases left in between. The V gene's germline CDR1 is MNHEY and CDR2 SVGAGI. In DNA, the CDR3 is TGTGCCAGCAGTTACTCGCGACAGACAGTAGATACGCAGTATTTT. It encodes CASSYSRQTVDTQYF.

There are a few counts of this clone. The V gene is TRBV5-6, the J gene TRBJ2-1; D may be TRBD1 or TRBD2 (5 bases each). The germline V gene encodes CDR1 SGHDT and CDR2 YYEEEE. V shed 6 bases and J shed 10 bases, with 17 bases lying between them. The CDR3 runs 13 residues. The CDR3 DNA reads TGTGCCAGCACCATTGGGCTTGGGGGAGAGCAGTTCTTC. This codes for CASTIGLGGEQFF.

Only a few counts were recorded for this clone. The J gene is TRBJ1-3, the V gene TRBV7-8; TRBD1 might be the D (6 bases). The CDR3 runs to 14 residues. In germline, CDR1 is SGHVS, CDR2 FQNEAQ. V was clipped by 5 bases and J by 6 bases, with 14 bases between them. In DNA, the CDR3 is TGTGCCAGCAGCCCCTGGACAGATGCAAACACCATATATTTT. This gives the protein CASSPWTDANTIYF.